This paragraph covers one T cell receptor (beta chain) sequence. The data belong to a study of T cell responses to AZD1222 COVID-19 vaccine. The CDR3 is 16 amino acids. Losses at the gene ends were 5 bases for V and 1 base for J; bases not matched to a gene: 10. Germline V CDR1 and CDR2: SGHNT, YYREEE (reference sequence). Sequencing used immunoSEQ multiplex PCR; TCRdb keeps in-frame clones, though not all of them. The sample consists of 150,000 or so clones, over 90% of them appearing once. The sequences come from peripheral blood, collected 28 days after the second AZD1222 dose. V and J are TRBV5-4 and TRBJ2-7; 9 bases fit TRBD1. The receptor was derived from an adult who received the AZD1222 COVID-19 vaccine. CDR3 loop: CASRVSTGTGSYEQYF. The CDR3 coding sequence is TGTGCCAGCAGGGTCTCAACCGGGACAGGGTCCTACGAGCAGTACTTC.